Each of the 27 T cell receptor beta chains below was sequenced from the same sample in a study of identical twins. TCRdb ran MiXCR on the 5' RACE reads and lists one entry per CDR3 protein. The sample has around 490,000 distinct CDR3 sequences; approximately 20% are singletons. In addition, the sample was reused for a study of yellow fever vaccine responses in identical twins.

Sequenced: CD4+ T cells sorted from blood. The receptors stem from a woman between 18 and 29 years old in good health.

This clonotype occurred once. CDR3 sequence reads: CATGRTGELFF. In DNA form, the CDR3 reads TGTGCCACCGGGAGGACCGGGGAGCTGTTTTTT. This chain joins TRBV10-3 and TRBJ2-2, with 7 positions matching TRBD2. The ends lost 10 bases at V and 5 bases at J; junction bases unmatched: 1. The CDR3 length is 11 residues. The germline V gene encodes CDR1 ENHRY and CDR2 SYGVKD.

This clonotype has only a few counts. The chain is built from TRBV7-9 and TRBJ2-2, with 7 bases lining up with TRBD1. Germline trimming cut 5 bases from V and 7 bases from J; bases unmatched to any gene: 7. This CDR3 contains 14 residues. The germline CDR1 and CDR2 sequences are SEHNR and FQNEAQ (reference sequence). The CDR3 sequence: CASSPTGIDGELFF. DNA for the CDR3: TGTGCCAGCAGCCCGACAGGGATAGACGGGGAGCTGTTTTTT.

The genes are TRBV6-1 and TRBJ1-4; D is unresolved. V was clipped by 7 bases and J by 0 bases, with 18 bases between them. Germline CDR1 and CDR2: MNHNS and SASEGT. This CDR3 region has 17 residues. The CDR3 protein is CASKSGYSVATNEKLFF. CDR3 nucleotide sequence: TGTGCCAGCAAATCGGGGTATTCCGTCGCAACTAATGAAAAACTGTTTTTT.

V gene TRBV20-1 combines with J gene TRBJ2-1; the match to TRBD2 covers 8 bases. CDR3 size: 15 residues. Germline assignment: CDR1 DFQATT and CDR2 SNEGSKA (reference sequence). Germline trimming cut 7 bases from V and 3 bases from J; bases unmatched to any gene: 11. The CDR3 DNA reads TGCAGTGTCGACCGGCTAGCGGGTATCTACAATGAGCAGTTCTTC. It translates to CSVDRLAGIYNEQFF.

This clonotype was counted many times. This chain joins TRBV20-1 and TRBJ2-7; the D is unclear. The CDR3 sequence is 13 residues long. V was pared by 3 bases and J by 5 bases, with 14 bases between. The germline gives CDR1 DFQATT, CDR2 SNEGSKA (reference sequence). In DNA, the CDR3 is TGCAGTGCTAGTGCAGGACCTAGGGACGAGCAGTACTTC. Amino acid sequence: CSASAGPRDEQYF.

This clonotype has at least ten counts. The CDR3 reads CSVPGLVTDTQYF. CDR3 nucleotide sequence: TGCAGTGTACCGGGACTAGTGACAGATACGCAGTATTTT. The chain has TRBV20-1 and TRBJ2-3, with TRBD2 matching 8 bases. Germline CDR1 is DFQATT and CDR2 is SNEGSKA (reference sequence). CDR3 length: 13 amino acids. The V and J ends lost 7 bases and 3 bases, in that order; junction bases with no gene match: 6.

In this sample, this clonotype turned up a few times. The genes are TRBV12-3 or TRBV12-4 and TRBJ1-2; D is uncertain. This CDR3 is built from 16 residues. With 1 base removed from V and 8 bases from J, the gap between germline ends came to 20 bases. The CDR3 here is CASSLGEVGARSGYTF. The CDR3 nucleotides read TGTGCCAGCAGTTTAGGGGAGGTGGGAGCCAGATCAGGCTACACCTTC.

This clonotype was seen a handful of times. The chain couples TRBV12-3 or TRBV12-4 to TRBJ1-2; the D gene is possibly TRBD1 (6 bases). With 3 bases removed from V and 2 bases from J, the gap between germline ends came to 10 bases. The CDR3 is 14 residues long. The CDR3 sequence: CASSLRTENYGYTF. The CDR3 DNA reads TGTGCCAGCAGTTTGAGGACAGAGAACTATGGCTACACCTTC.

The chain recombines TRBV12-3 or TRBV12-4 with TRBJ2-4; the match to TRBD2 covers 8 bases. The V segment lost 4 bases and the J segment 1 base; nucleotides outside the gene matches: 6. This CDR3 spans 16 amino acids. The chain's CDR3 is CASSSRAGVAKNIQYF. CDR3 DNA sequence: TGTGCCAGCAGTTCACGAGCGGGAGTGGCCAAAAACATTCAGTACTTC.

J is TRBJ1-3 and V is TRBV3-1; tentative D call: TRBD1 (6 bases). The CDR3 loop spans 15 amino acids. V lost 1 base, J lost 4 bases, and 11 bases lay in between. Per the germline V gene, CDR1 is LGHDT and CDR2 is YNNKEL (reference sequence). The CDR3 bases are TGTGCCAGCAGCCAAGTGGGGGCGAGAGGAAACACCATATATTTT. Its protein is CASSQVGARGNTIYF.

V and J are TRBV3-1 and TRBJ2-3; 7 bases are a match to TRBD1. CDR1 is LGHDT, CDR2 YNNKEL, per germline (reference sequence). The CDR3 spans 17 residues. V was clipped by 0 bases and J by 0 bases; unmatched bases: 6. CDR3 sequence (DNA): TGTGCCAGCAGCCAAGATTATGGGACAGCTAGCACAGATACGCAGTATTTT. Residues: CASSQDYGTASTDTQYF.

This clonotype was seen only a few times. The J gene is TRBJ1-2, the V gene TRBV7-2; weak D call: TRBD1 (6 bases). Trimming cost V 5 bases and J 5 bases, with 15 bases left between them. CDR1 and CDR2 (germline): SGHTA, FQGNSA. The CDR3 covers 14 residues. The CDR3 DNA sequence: TGTGCCAGCAGCGCCCAATCAGGGGTGTATGGCTACACCTTC. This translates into CASSAQSGVYGYTF.

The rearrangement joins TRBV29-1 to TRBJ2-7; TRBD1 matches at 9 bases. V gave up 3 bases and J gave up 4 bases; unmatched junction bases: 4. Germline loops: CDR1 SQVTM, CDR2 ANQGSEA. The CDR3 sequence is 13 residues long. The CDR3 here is CSVDLGQGYEQYF. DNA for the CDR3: TGCAGCGTTGATCTGGGACAGGGTTACGAGCAGTACTTC.

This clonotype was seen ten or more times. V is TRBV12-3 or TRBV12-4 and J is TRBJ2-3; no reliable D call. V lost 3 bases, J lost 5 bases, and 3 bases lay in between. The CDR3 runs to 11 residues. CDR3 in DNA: TGTGCCAGCAGTTTCGGAGATACGCAGTATTTT. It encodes CASSFGDTQYF.

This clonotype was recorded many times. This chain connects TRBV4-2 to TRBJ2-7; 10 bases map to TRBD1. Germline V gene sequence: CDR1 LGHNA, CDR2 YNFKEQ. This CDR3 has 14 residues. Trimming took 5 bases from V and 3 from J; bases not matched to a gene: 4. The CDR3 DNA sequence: TGTGCCAGCAGCGAAGGACAGGGGGACTACGAGCAGTACTTC. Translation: CASSEGQGDYEQYF.

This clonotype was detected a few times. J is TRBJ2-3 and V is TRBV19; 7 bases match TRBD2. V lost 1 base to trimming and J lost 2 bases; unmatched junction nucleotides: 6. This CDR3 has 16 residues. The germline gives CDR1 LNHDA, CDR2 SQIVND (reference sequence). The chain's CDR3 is CASSIGPSGNTDTQYF. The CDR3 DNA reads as TGTGCCAGTAGTATAGGGCCTAGCGGAAACACAGATACGCAGTATTTT.

The CDR3 spells CSAGQGNTEAFF. CDR3 sequence (DNA): TGCAGTGCTGGACAGGGGAACACTGAAGCTTTCTTT. This chain links TRBV20-1 with TRBJ1-1, with TRBD1 matching 8 bases. The CDR3 sequence is 12 residues long. The germline V gene encodes CDR1 DFQATT and CDR2 SNEGSKA (reference sequence). V was clipped by 5 bases and J by 1 base; unmatched bases: 0.

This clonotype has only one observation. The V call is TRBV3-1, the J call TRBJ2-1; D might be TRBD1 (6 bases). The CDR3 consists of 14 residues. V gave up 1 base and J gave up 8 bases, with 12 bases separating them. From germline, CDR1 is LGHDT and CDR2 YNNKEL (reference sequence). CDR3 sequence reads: CASSQVISGDEQFF. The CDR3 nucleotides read TGTGCCAGCAGCCAAGTGATTTCAGGGGATGAGCAGTTCTTC.

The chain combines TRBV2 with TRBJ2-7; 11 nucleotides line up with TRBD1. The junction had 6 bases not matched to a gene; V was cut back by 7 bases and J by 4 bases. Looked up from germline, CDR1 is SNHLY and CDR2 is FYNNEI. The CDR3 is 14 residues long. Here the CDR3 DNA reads TGTGCCAGCAACCCGGGACAGGGGGTATACGAGCAGTACGTC. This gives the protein CASNPGQGVYEQYV.

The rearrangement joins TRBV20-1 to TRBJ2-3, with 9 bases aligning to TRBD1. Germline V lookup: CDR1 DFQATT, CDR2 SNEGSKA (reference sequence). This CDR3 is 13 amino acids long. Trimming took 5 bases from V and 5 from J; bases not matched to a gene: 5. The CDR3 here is CSAPGTGKDTQYF. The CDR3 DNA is TGCAGTGCTCCCGGGACAGGGAAAGATACGCAGTATTTT.

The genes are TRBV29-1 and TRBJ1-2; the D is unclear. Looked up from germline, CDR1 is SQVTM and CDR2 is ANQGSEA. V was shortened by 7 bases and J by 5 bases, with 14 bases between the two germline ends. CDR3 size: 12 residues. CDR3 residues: CSAGFGVYGYTF. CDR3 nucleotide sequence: TGCAGCGCTGGGTTCGGGGTTTATGGCTACACCTTC. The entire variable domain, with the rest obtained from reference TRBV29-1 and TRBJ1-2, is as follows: SAVISQKPSRDICQRGTSLTIQCQVDSQVTMMFWYRQQPGQSLTLIATANQGSEATYESGFVIDKFPISRPNLTFSTLTVSNMSPEDSSIYLCSAGFGVYGYTFGSGTRLTVV.

CDR3 in DNA: TGCGCCAGCAGCTTGGCACAGGGTGCAGATACGCAGTATTTT. This sequence encodes CASSLAQGADTQYF. The chain combines TRBV5-1 with TRBJ2-3, with D possibly being TRBD1 (6 bases). Trimming removed 0 bases at V and 4 bases at J, with 9 bases between. Germline-derived CDR1 and CDR2 are SGHRS and YFSETQ. This CDR3 contains 14 residues.

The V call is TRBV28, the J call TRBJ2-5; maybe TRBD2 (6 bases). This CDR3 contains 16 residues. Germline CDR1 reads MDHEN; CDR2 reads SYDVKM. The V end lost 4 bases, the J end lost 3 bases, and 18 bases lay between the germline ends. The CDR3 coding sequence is TGTGCCAGCAGTTCGACCGGGACCGGAGGGGAAGAGACCCAGTACTTC. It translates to CASSSTGTGGEETQYF.

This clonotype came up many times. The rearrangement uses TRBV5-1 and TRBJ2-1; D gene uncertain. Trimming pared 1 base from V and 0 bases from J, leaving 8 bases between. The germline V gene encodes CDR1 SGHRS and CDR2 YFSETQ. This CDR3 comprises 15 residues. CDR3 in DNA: TGCGCCAGCAGCTTGTCGGGTGACTCCTACAATGAGCAGTTCTTC. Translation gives CASSLSGDSYNEQFF.

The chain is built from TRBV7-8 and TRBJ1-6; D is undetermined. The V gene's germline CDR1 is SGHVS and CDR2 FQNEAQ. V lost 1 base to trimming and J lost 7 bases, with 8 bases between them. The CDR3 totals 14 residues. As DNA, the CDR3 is TGTGCCAGCAGCTTAGTATCGGGAAATTCACCCCTCCACTTT. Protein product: CASSLVSGNSPLHF.

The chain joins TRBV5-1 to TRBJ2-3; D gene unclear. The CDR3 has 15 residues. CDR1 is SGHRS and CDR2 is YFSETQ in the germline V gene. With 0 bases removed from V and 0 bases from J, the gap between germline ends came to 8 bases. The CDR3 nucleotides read TGCGCCAGCAGCTTGGAAGGTTACAGCACAGATACGCAGTATTTT. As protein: CASSLEGYSTDTQYF. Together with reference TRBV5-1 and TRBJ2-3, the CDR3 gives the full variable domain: KAGVTQTPRYLIKTRGQQVTLSCSPISGHRSVSWYQQTPGQGLQFLFEYFSETQRNKGNFPGRFSGRQFSNSRSEMNVSTLELGDSALYLCASSLEGYSTDTQYFGPGTRLTVL.

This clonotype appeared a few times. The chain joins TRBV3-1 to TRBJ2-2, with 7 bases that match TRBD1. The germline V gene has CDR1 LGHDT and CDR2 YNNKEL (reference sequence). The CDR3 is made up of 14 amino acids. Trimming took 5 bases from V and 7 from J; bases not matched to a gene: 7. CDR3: CASSKGQAIGELFF. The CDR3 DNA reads TGTGCCAGCAGCAAAGGACAGGCAATCGGGGAGCTGTTTTTT.